Each of the 28 T cell receptor beta chains below was sequenced from the same sample in a study of shared clonotypes between healthy human individuals. This table comes from immunoSEQ multiplex PCR, and its TCRdb copy is limited to in-frame clones, with some not included. This sample has about 2 million clones, with 90% to 95% found just once. Sequences were obtained from naive CD4+ T cells sorted from blood. The subset denotes: CD45RA+ positively selected. The receptors come from a man younger than 30 in good health.

The chain combines TRBV30 with TRBJ1-1; no clear D. CDR3 size: 12 residues. CDR1 and CDR2 from the germline V gene are GTSNPN and SVGIG (reference sequence). Trimming removed 4 bases from V and 3 bases from J, with 9 bases in between. As DNA, the CDR3 is TGTGCCTGGACTCTGACGGACACTGAAGCTTTCTTT. Translation: CAWTLTDTEAFF. Full variable domain (outside the CDR3, taken from reference TRBV30 and TRBJ1-1): SQTIHQWPATLVQPVGSPLSLECTVEGTSNPNLYWYRQAAGRGLQLLFYSVGIGQISSEVPQNLSASRPQDRQFILSSKKLLLSDSGFYLCAWTLTDTEAFFGQGTRLTVV.

This rearrangement joins TRBV18 to TRBJ2-3, with TRBD2 matching over 8 bases. V dropped 0 bases and J dropped 4; count of bases not matched to a gene: 3. Looked up from germline, CDR1 is KGHSH and CDR2 is LQKENI. The CDR3 totals 15 residues. The DNA for the CDR3 is TGTGCCAGCTCACCACCGGGACTAGGACCAGATACGCAGTATTTT. Residues: CASSPPGLGPDTQYF. Filled out from reference TRBV18 and TRBJ2-3, the complete variable domain reads NAGVMQNPRHLVRRRGQEARLRCSPMKGHSHVYWYRQLPEEGLKFMVYLQKENIIDESGMPKERFSAEFPKEGPSILRIQQVVRGDSAAYFCASSPPGLGPDTQYFGPGTRLTVL.

This clone was detected only once. This chain links TRBV6-5 with TRBJ2-7, with D tentatively TRBD1 (5 bases). Germline lookup yields CDR1 MNHEY and CDR2 SVGAGI. Between the trimmed V and J ends, which lost 11 bases and 2 bases, there was a span of 10 bases. CDR3 length equals 11 residues. The CDR3 DNA reads TGTGCCGTGGAAGGGGCCTACGAGCAGTACTTC. This gives the protein CAVEGAYEQYF.

The chain combines TRBV20-1 with TRBJ2-7; possible D gene TRBD2, 6 bases. The V end lost 6 bases, the J end lost 5 bases, and 11 bases lay between the germline ends. The germline CDR1 and CDR2 sequences are DFQATT and SNEGSKA (reference sequence). The CDR3 covers 11 residues. The CDR3 here is CSASGLDEQYF. The CDR3 DNA reads TGCAGTGCATCGGGACTGGACGAGCAGTACTTC.

This rearrangement joins TRBV6-6 to TRBJ2-5, with D uncertain. Germline V gene data show CDR1 as MNHNY and CDR2 as SVGAGI (reference sequence). The CDR3 runs to 12 residues. V was clipped by 5 bases and J by 2 bases, with 6 bases between them. The CDR3 sequence is CASSTRQETQYF. Here the CDR3 DNA reads TGTGCCAGCAGTACCCGTCAAGAGACCCAGTACTTC.

This clone appeared a single time. The chain combines TRBV27 with TRBJ2-7; 8 bases fit TRBD2. The V gene's germline CDR1 is MNHEY and CDR2 SMNVEV (reference sequence). Losses at the gene ends were 4 bases for V and 5 bases for J; bases not matched to a gene: 10. The CDR3 is made up of 15 amino acids. CDR3 nucleotides: TGTGCCAGCAGTTCCTCCGACGCGGGGGGTCACGAGCAGTACTTC. This translates into CASSSSDAGGHEQYF.

Concerning this clone itself: This specimen includes other DNA sequences encoding the same CDR3. The chain employs TRBV6-1 and TRBJ1-2, with unresolved D. V was pared by 2 bases and J by 4 bases, with 5 bases between. The CDR3 has 12 residues. CDR1 and CDR2 (germline): MNHNS, SASEGT. This CDR3 reads CASSEIPYGYTF. As DNA, the CDR3 is TGTGCCAGCAGTGAAATCCCCTATGGCTACACCTTC.

The V and J genes are TRBV28 and TRBJ2-5; D is undetermined. Germline values: CDR1 MDHEN, CDR2 SYDVKM. The CDR3 runs 12 residues. The V end was cut by 4 bases, the J end by 5 bases, with 8 bases between. The CDR3 loop reads CASSSSRETQYF. CDR3 in DNA: TGTGCCAGCAGTTCTAGTCGGGAGACCCAGTACTTC.

The rearrangement links TRBV30 to TRBJ1-1; no firm D call. Trimming removed 3 bases at V and 1 base at J, with 9 bases between. The CDR3 covers 13 residues. The germline gives CDR1 GTSNPN, CDR2 SVGIG (reference sequence). The CDR3 here is CAWRFGENTEAFF. The CDR3 bases are TGTGCCTGGAGATTCGGGGAGAACACTGAAGCTTTCTTT.

This chain links TRBV7-9 with TRBJ1-2; TRBD1 aligns across 7 bases. This CDR3 is built from 15 residues. Germline CDR1 reads SEHNR; CDR2 reads FQNEAQ (reference sequence). Trimming at V came to 5 bases and at J to 6 bases, leaving 12 bases not matched to a gene. CDR3 DNA: TGTGCCAGCAGCAGTTTGACAGGGACGGGACATGGCTACACCTTC. Its protein product is CASSSLTGTGHGYTF.

The chain uses TRBV19 and TRBJ1-6; D is possibly TRBD1 (5 bases). V shed 6 bases and J shed 0 bases, with 21 bases lying between them. Germline values: CDR1 LNHDA, CDR2 SQIVND (reference sequence). The CDR3 loop spans 19 amino acids. The CDR3 reads CASRTTGTVYSSYNSPLHF. Written as DNA, the CDR3 is TGTGCCAGTAGAACTACCGGGACTGTCTACAGCTCCTATAATTCACCCCTCCACTTT.

This sequence joins TRBV10-3 and TRBJ1-1; TRBD1 might be the D (6 bases). Between the trimmed V and J ends, which lost 0 bases and 1 base, there was a span of 9 bases. CDR3 length: 15 amino acids. Germline assignment: CDR1 ENHRY and CDR2 SYGVKD. CDR3 residues: CAISESGTPNTEAFF. In nucleotides, the CDR3 is TGTGCCATCAGTGAGTCGGGGACACCGAACACTGAAGCTTTCTTT.

About this clone: Other DNA sequences in the same sample also yield this CDR3. The chain recombines TRBV6-5 with TRBJ2-5; D might be TRBD1 (6 bases). The CDR3 length is 14 residues. The ends were cut back, 0 bases at V and 4 bases at J, with 9 bases in the middle. CDR1 and CDR2 (germline): MNHEY, SVGAGI. The CDR3 DNA follows: TGTGCCAGCAGTTACTCTGGGGGCCGAGAGACCCAGTACTTC. Translating it yields CASSYSGGRETQYF.

V is TRBV28 and J is TRBJ2-3; D is perhaps TRBD2 (5 bases). The germline V gene encodes CDR1 MDHEN and CDR2 SYDVKM. The CDR3 consists of 16 residues. Deletions cut 2 bases from V and 4 bases from J, with 16 bases between. CDR3 protein: CASSLMKLTTADTQYF. CDR3 nucleotides: TGTGCCAGCAGTTTAATGAAACTGACTACAGCAGATACGCAGTATTTT.

The chain links TRBV4-3 to TRBJ2-7; the match to TRBD2 covers 9 bases. The CDR3 runs 17 residues. Germline V gives CDR1 LGHNA, CDR2 YSLEER. The trim removed 0 bases at V and 0 bases at J, leaving 6 bases unmatched. As DNA, the CDR3 is TGCGCCAGCAGCCAAGATCTGACTAGCGGCCCCTCCTACGAGCAGTACTTC. Protein sequence: CASSQDLTSGPSYEQYF.

The V and J genes are TRBV28 and TRBJ1-2, with 7 bases matching TRBD1. Germline CDR1 is MDHEN and CDR2 is SYDVKM. This CDR3 spans 14 amino acids. V lost 5 bases and J lost 5; bases outside the gene matches: 8. In DNA, the CDR3 is TGTGCCAGCAGTCTCGGACAGGAGCGGTATGGCTACACCTTC. This codes for CASSLGQERYGYTF.

The V and J genes are TRBV29-1 and TRBJ2-3; weak D call: TRBD2 (5 bases). The CDR3 runs 14 residues. Germline V CDR1 and CDR2: SQVTM, ANQGSEA. V lost 5 bases and J 1 base, leaving 13 bases between the germline ends. CDR3 sequence: CSVSEGSGTDTQYF. The CDR3 region has the DNA TGCAGCGTTTCCGAGGGTAGTGGCACAGATACGCAGTATTTT.

This rearrangement joins TRBV18 to TRBJ2-1; D could derive from TRBD1 or TRBD2 (5 bases each). V lost 4 bases and J lost 10, with 20 bases in between. There are 15 residues in the CDR3. The germline gives CDR1 KGHSH, CDR2 LQKENI. The CDR3 DNA reads TGTGCCAGCTCACAATCCGGGACCTCCCTTCTCGAGCAGTTCTTC. This encodes CASSQSGTSLLEQFF.

This clone was seen a single time. This sequence joins TRBV6-5 and TRBJ2-3; D may match TRBD1 or TRBD2 (6 bases each). Between the trimmed V and J ends, which lost 5 bases and 7 bases, there was a span of 16 bases. Germline V gene sequence: CDR1 MNHEY, CDR2 SVGAGI. The CDR3 is 14 amino acids. The CDR3 nucleotides are TGTGCCAGCAGTACAGGGACTTGGTCGAATACGCAGTATTTT. As protein: CASSTGTWSNTQYF.

This clone was seen once. The chain is built from TRBV7-2 and TRBJ2-5; maybe TRBD1 (5 bases). Looked up from germline, CDR1 is SGHTA and CDR2 is FQGNSA. This CDR3 comprises 15 residues. Trimming took off 2 bases at V and 1 base at J, with 11 bases between the two ends. The CDR3 DNA reads as TGTGCCAGCAGCTTAAGCAGGGCCTCCCAAGAGACCCAGTACTTC. Its translation is CASSLSRASQETQYF.

The gene calls are TRBV27 and TRBJ2-3, with D possibly being TRBD1 (5 bases). Germline loops: CDR1 MNHEY, CDR2 SMNVEV (reference sequence). This CDR3 spans 13 amino acids. V was shortened by 3 bases and J by 5 bases, with 9 bases between the two germline ends. CDR3 sequence: CASSLGRGDTQYF. CDR3 nucleotides: TGTGCCAGCAGTTTGGGTAGGGGAGATACGCAGTATTTT.

The chain has TRBV11-1 and TRBJ1-2; 8 bases match TRBD1. J lost 8 bases, V lost 4 bases, and 9 bases had no gene match. Looked up from germline, CDR1 is SGHAT and CDR2 is FQDESV (reference sequence). The CDR3 covers 14 residues. CDR3 nucleotides: TGTGCCAGCAGCTCAGACCAGGGGGCAGGCGGCTACACCTTC. Its protein product is CASSSDQGAGGYTF.

This clone was counted only a few times. This rearrangement joins TRBV28 to TRBJ2-2; 7 nucleotides match TRBD1. This CDR3 has 15 amino acids. Germline CDR1 reads MDHEN; CDR2 reads SYDVKM. Trimming cost V 2 bases and J 6 bases; bases outside gene matches: 6. The chain's CDR3 is CASSLVDRVAGELFF. Written as DNA, the CDR3 is TGTGCCAGCAGTTTAGTCGACAGGGTAGCCGGGGAGCTGTTTTTT.

This chain uses TRBV30 with TRBJ1-3; D unclear. CDR3 length equals 11 residues. Germline lookup yields CDR1 GTSNPN and CDR2 SVGIG (reference sequence). The V end lost 2 bases, the J end lost 15 bases, and 14 bases lay between the germline ends. The CDR3 DNA is TGTGCCTGGAGTTCCCCCGGGAGCCAATATTTT. It specifies CAWSSPGSQYF.

With respect to this clone: Other DNA variants within this sample encode the same CDR3. V usage is TRBV19 and J usage is TRBJ2-7, with D uncertain. Trimming took off 0 bases at V and 3 bases at J, with 6 bases between the two ends. Per the germline V gene, CDR1 is LNHDA and CDR2 is SQIVND (reference sequence). This CDR3 has 13 amino acids. CDR3: CASSIEGSYEQYF. For the CDR3, the DNA is TGTGCCAGTAGTATAGAGGGCAGCTACGAGCAGTACTTC.

This clone has only one observation. V and J are TRBV2 and TRBJ2-1, with TRBD2 matching 9 bases. Trimming took 2 bases from V and 3 from J; bases not matched to a gene: 5. The CDR3 runs 16 residues. CDR1 is SNHLY and CDR2 is FYNNEI in the germline V gene. CDR3 in DNA: TGTGCCAGCAGTGAACTGACTAGCGGATACTACAATGAGCAGTTCTTC. Translation gives CASSELTSGYYNEQFF. The complete variable domain, with remaining parts taken from reference TRBV2 and TRBJ2-1, reads EPEVTQTPSHQVTQMGQEVILRCVPISNHLYFYWYRQILGQKVEFLVSFYNNEISEKSEIFDDQFSVERPDGSNFTLKIRSTKLEDSAMYFCASSELTSGYYNEQFFGPGTRLTVL.

A single count supports this clone. The rearrangement links TRBV5-1 to TRBJ2-7; 9 positions agree with TRBD1. The V segment lost 6 bases and the J segment 4 bases; nucleotides outside the gene matches: 11. Germline CDR1 reads SGHRS; CDR2 reads YFSETQ. This CDR3 spans 15 amino acids. The CDR3 loop reads CASTNTGQGGYEQYF. The CDR3 DNA reads as TGCGCCAGCACTAACACGGGACAGGGTGGGTACGAGCAGTACTTC.

The chain carries TRBV10-3 and TRBJ2-7; D is unresolved. Germline CDR1 and CDR2: ENHRY and SYGVKD. This CDR3 is 13 amino acids long. V was trimmed by 4 bases and J by 3 bases, leaving 10 bases between them. The DNA for the CDR3 is TGTGCCATCAGTGTAGCAGATCTCTACGAGCAGTACTTC. Translating it yields CAISVADLYEQYF.